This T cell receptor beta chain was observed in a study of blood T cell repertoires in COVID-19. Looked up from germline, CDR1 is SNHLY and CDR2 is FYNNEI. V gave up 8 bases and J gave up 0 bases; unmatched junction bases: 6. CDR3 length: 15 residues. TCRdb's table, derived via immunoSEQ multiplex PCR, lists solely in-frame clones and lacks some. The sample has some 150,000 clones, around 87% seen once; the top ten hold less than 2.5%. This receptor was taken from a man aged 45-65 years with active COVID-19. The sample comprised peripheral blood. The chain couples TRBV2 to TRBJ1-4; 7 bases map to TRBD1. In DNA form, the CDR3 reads TGTGCCAGCCTAGCGCAGGGGGCAACTAATGAAAAACTGTTTTTT. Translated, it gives CASLAQGATNEKLFF.